Sequencing of this T cell receptor beta chain was carried out in a study of cytomegalovirus exposure and HLA in healthy donors (dated by TCRdb to about 2017). Concerning the study at large: According to an earlier analysis of around 600 of the donors, 150 million to 200 million T cells yielded 90 million to 130 million unique TCR beta sequences and about 280 Gb of sequence data. An early release that covered fewer than 800 HLA-typed donors contained about 290 gigabases of sequencing data and tens of millions of unique TCR sequences. Of the approximately 400 genotyped donors, roughly 85% fell in the genetic ancestry cluster associated with self-reported Caucasian donors. The study aimed to test whether cataloging public T cell receptors could reveal signatures of past pathogen exposure. Using immunosequencing, the study profiled T cell repertoires from roughly 650 subjects and related those repertoires to cytomegalovirus serostatus. A separate validation cohort of roughly 120 different subjects was used in addition to the approximately 670-subject first cohort. High-throughput TCR immunosequencing, statistical association of individual TCRs with disease status, and machine learning were combined to predict cytomegalovirus infection status. In a later analysis, previously published TCR beta repertoires from about 640 donors were re-analyzed and high-resolution HLA genotyping was added so that TCR occurrence patterns could be studied. Rather than drawing on any new phenotypic data, the later analysis identified candidate immune exposures from TCR beta sequences and the way those sequences occurred across donors. An earlier analysis of some 600 of the donors applied high-throughput TCR beta sequencing to assess whether each TCR beta V gene segment acted as functional or pseudogenic. Donor age, sex, ethnicity and CMV serostatus were collected together with the repertoire data. Genome-wide SNP genotypes for about 65% of the 666 donors were used in a later genetic analysis, which treated that subset as a discovery cohort. Every discovery cohort repertoire had been produced on one sequencing platform. Class I and class II HLA loci were covered by the typing at four-digit resolution. Typing coverage differed by locus: A, B, C, DRB1 and DQB1 were typed in roughly 620-630 donors, DQA1 in about 510, DPA1 in 600 to 610, and DPB1 in around 490. About 5 DR-DQ haplotypes were handled as single units for association and clustering, since linkage in the cohort was strong. On average, roughly 240,000 unique TCR beta nucleotide sequences were sequenced per donor among several hundred genotyped donors of the cohort, with roughly 20% of those sequences being non-productive.

To note about this clone: Its antigen remains undetermined.

Paper-wide results and their limitations: Because HLA typing was unavailable for some donors at each locus, only the typed subset was used in association tests. Across donors, most TCR sequences were observed very rarely, whereas some public TCRs were present in many individuals. A later genetic analysis reported fewer N-insertions in productive TCRs among donors in an Asian-associated ancestry cluster than the roughly 700-donor mean. Because the 87-base-pair reads could not distinguish some IMGT-functional V segments, including TRBV6-2 and TRBV6-3, those segments were excluded. In a later analysis, HLA-associated TCR beta chains were found to be more clonally expanded and to have lower generation probabilities than equally common non-associated chains. The authors suggested that the approach could potentially be extended to other disease states and immunological phenotypes. Correlated functional status among segregating V segments might be attributable to linkage disequilibrium, but an unknown experimental factor could not be ruled out. Assigning TCR associations to individual alleles was difficult when HLA alleles, especially DR and DQ, strongly co-occurred. In the study, 150 to 200 TCR beta chains were listed as associated with cytomegalovirus. Several of the top co-occurrence clusters appeared to be linked to parvovirus B19, influenza, CMV and Epstein-Barr virus, according to a later analysis. In this cohort, only TCR beta chains were sequenced, and detectable features were limited by the absence of alpha or paired-chain data. The classifier was reported to diagnose cytomegalovirus status with high specificity and sensitivity in both the original and validation cohorts. Most CMV-associated TCR beta chains appeared to be HLA-restricted in a later analysis, and the HLA associations seemed to be driven largely by CMV exposure. In vitro tests confirmed that a few of the cytomegalovirus-associated TCR beta chains recognize cytomegalovirus antigens. Immune exposure information for the cohort was limited to CMV serostatus. A further reported finding was that TCR beta sequences accurately predicted the HLA-A and HLA-B alleles for most subjects in the first cohort. An association between a missense DCLRE1C variant and V-gene and J-gene trimming of TCR beta chains was found in a later genetic analysis and replicated in an independent cohort. About 17 rarely observed V segments, including chromosome 9 orphons, were excluded from the earlier analysis of a few hundred of the donors because counts were too low. A cluster of highly shared sequence variants was judged likely to represent a technical artifact of the sequencing pipeline. The presence/absence analyses assumed that sequencing depth was roughly uniform across donors, and that assumption may not be true. An earlier analysis of approximately 540 of the donors showed that most TCR beta V segments appeared in productive rearrangements either about 87% or about 30% of the time, which broadly matched IMGT annotations. In a later analysis, TCR association rates were found to vary across HLA loci, with the most associated TCRs seen for DRB1 alleles and the fewest for HLA-C alleles. At a false discovery rate of 0.05, a later analysis linked around 17,000 TCR beta sequences to specific HLA alleles.

Library preparation was by the immunoSEQ multiplex PCR assay. A mixture of 60 forward primers for TCR Vbeta segments and 13 reverse primers for TCR Jbeta segments was used in the multiplex PCR. The CDR3 region of rearranged TCR beta genes was amplified from genomic DNA by a multiplex PCR assay. On the Illumina HiSeq System, the amplified TCR beta libraries were sequenced as 87-base-pair reads. Under the source paper's analysis protocol: A later analysis tallied roughly 78 million unique TCR beta chains across the 666 repertoires, and approximately 9.9 million of those chains were shared by two or more donors. Raw reads were error-corrected and collapsed into unique sequences by a nearest-neighbor algorithm in which closely related sequences were merged to remove PCR and sequencing errors. To assign V, D and J gene segments, CDR3 sequences were aligned to IMGT reference sequences. For a sequence to be retained, a match of at least six nucleotides to both a V gene segment and a J gene segment was required. A rearrangement was called productive if the CDR3 had no stop codons and remained in frame with V and J, and every other rearrangement was called non-productive. CDR3 was defined by IMGT convention, running from the second conserved V-encoded cysteine to the conserved J-encoded phenylalanine. The earlier analysis of 587 of the donors excluded any sequence lacking an unambiguous match to a single V gene segment. An earlier analysis of some 500 of the donors classified V segments as functional when productive rearrangements were above 56.7% and as segregating when the standard deviation between donors was above 5%. A statistical classification framework was developed to diagnose cytomegalovirus status using the catalog of TCR beta chain sequences. A later analysis assigned V and J genes by comparing TCR nucleotide sequences with IMGT/GENE-DB human TR gene sequences. In a later analysis, CDR3 sequences and most-parsimonious VDJ recombination scenarios were assigned using the TCRdist pipeline. In a later analysis, every TCR beta chain was defined by the combination of its CDR3 amino acid sequence and its V-gene family, and reads without a unique V-gene family were dropped. A later analysis removed 600 or so highly shared, low-generation-probability nucleotide sequences to deal with suspected cross-contamination and a sequencing artifact. In a later analysis, a clonal expansion index for each public chain was calculated from normalized within-repertoire ranks of inferred template counts. A later analysis computed generation probabilities with a VDJ recombination model fitted to out-of-frame rearrangements, and checked the results against IGoR. In a later analysis, TCR-TCR, TCR-HLA and TCR-CMV co-occurrence was scored with hypergeometric tests, and a repertoire-size bias correction was applied to TCR pairs. To estimate false discovery rates, a later analysis permuted the HLA or CMV assignments 20 times. A later analysis grouped co-occurring TCRs with DBSCAN, adding TCRdist sequence similarity when clustering within HLA-allele-positive subsets. Repertoires with fewer than 30,000 or more than 120,000 public chains were left out of co-occurrence clustering, as were five repertoires with anomalous nucleotide sharing. TCRdb took this table from immuneACCESS and kept in-frame rearrangements with V and J called. Such tables lack part of the clones; where checked against another copy, unresolved V genes explain under half of the gap, and the rest is unexplained. Clone size and the V and J calls come from that table; the DNA yielded D and trimming. The table of this sample itemizes some 150,000 clones. The biggest ten clones account for roughly 0.83% of the sample.

Deletion took 5 bases off V and 4 bases off J, with a span of 11 bases between the germline ends. The CDR3 contains 13 residues, cysteine and phenylalanine counted. The kept DNA is CDR3 alone, 39 bases in frame from the first base. The germline V gene supplies CDR1 KGHSH and CDR2 LQKENI. In total, 666 healthy bone marrow donors made up the cohort. At the time of sampling, every cohort member was nominally healthy, though immune exposures that went unrecorded were likely present. The donor tested CMV seropositive, placing the donor among the 290 or so seropositive members of the cohort. Every donor gave a peripheral blood sample, and the peripheral blood mononuclear cells from that sample were used for TCR beta sequencing. Genomic DNA was extracted from the blood cell samples with the Qiagen DNeasy Blood Extraction Kit.

The sequenced material came from PBMCs. The chain is made from TRBV18 and TRBJ1-2; no D segment can be confidently identified. The clonotype was recovered from a young woman in good health and CMV-seropositive. Here is the DNA: TGTGCCAGCTCATCTAACCAGGTCTATGGCTACACCTTC. Translation gives CASSSNQVYGYTF.